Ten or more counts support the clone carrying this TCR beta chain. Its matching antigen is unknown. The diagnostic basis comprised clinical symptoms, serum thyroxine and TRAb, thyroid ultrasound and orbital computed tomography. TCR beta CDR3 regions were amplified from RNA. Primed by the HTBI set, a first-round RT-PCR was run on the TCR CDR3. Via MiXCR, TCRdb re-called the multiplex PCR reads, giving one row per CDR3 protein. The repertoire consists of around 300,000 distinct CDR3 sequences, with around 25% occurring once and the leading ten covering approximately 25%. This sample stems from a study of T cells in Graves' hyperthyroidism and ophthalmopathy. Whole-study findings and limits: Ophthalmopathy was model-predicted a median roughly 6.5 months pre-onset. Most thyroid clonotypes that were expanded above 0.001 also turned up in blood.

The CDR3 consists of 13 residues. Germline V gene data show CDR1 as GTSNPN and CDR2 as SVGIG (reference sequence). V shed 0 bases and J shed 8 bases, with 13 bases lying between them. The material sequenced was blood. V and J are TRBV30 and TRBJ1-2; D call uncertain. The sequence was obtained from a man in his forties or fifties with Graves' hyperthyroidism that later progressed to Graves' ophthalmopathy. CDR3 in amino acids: CAWSVLPGGGYTF. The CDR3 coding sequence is TGTGCCTGGAGTGTACTTCCAGGTGGAGGCTACACCTTC. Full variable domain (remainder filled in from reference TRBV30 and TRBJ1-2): SQTIHQWPATLVQPVGSPLSLECTVEGTSNPNLYWYRQAAGRGLQLLFYSVGIGQISSEVPQNLSASRPQDRQFILSSKKLLLSDSGFYLCAWSVLPGGGYTFGSGTRLTVV.